A single sample gave rise to the 22 T cell receptor beta chains below, sequenced in a study of beta chain features in type 1 diabetes. Study results and caveats: There was a moderate but significant shortening of TCRB CDR3s in all four CD4+ subsets of Type 1 diabetes patients.

These receptors have no identified antigens. What was sequenced were expressed TCRB transcripts, since all of the isolated RNA had been reverse transcribed. TCRdb's copy holds only in-frame clones and misses some; the assay was immunoSEQ multiplex PCR. Here the sample spans about 27,000 clones, 56% being singletons. Sequencing input: Tregs from blood. These receptors all come from a woman aged 18-30 years with type 1 diabetes.

This chain joins TRBV6-6 and TRBJ1-2; tentatively, D is TRBD1 (5 bases). The germline V and J ends were trimmed by 2 bases and 3 bases, with 7 bases remaining between them. Germline V gene data show CDR1 as MNHNY and CDR2 as SVGAGI (reference sequence). This CDR3 comprises 13 residues. CDR3 amino acids: CASSYGTHYGYTF. As DNA, the CDR3 is TGTGCCAGCAGTTACGGGACTCACTATGGCTACACCTTC.

This clone has more than one count but fewer than ten. This chain connects TRBV7-9 to TRBJ1-5, with D possibly TRBD1 on 5 matching bases. Germline values: CDR1 SEHNR, CDR2 FQNEAQ (reference sequence). With 4 bases removed from V and 3 bases from J, the gap between germline ends came to 10 bases. The CDR3 consists of 14 residues. The CDR3 DNA is TGTGCCAGCAGCTCGCAGGGTCTCAATCAGCCCCAGCATTTT. This encodes CASSSQGLNQPQHF.

This clone was counted between two and nine times. The chain carries TRBV6-6 and TRBJ1-2, with 10 bases identical to TRBD1. The CDR3 covers 14 residues. Germline trimming cut 3 bases from V and 7 bases from J; bases unmatched to any gene: 5. Germline lookup yields CDR1 MNHNY and CDR2 SVGAGI (reference sequence). This chain's CDR3 is CASSYGTGVIGYTF. The CDR3 DNA reads as TGTGCCAGCAGTTATGGGACAGGGGTTATTGGCTACACCTTC.

In this sample, this clone turned up a few times. The chain recombines TRBV29-1 with TRBJ1-1, with D maybe TRBD1 (5 bases). CDR1 and CDR2 (germline): SQVTM, ANQGSEA. This CDR3 is built from 13 residues. The ends were cut back, 7 bases at V and 1 base at J, with 13 bases in the middle. The CDR3, as DNA: TGCAGCGCTCGGACATTCCGGAACACTGAAGCTTTCTTT. It yields the protein CSARTFRNTEAFF.

This chain connects TRBV6-6 to TRBJ2-2; D remains unclear. Trimming left V 5 bases short and J 1 base short, with 8 bases between. The germline V gene encodes CDR1 MNHNY and CDR2 SVGAGI (reference sequence). The CDR3 is 14 amino acids. As DNA, the CDR3 is TGTGCCAGCAGTCCCTCAGGGAACACCGGGGAGCTGTTTTTT. It yields the protein CASSPSGNTGELFF.

V and J are TRBV29-1 and TRBJ2-5, with D unclear. This CDR3 has 10 residues. Germline CDR1 is SQVTM and CDR2 is ANQGSEA. The V end was cut by 4 bases, the J end by 4 bases, with 4 bases between. CDR3 sequence (DNA): TGCAGCGTTGTTCGAGAGACCCAGTACTTC. Translating it yields CSVVRETQYF.

The V gene is TRBV7-9, the J gene TRBJ2-1, with TRBD2 matching 11 bases. Germline assignment: CDR1 SEHNR and CDR2 FQNEAQ (reference sequence). The CDR3 is 15 amino acids. V shed 1 base, J shed 6 bases, and the junction held 2 bases outside the gene matches. CDR3 protein: CASSLDSGRANEQFF. The CDR3 DNA sequence: TGTGCCAGCAGCTTAGATAGCGGGAGGGCCAATGAGCAGTTCTTC.

The V call is TRBV7-2, the J call TRBJ1-1, with TRBD1 matching 9 bases. The CDR3 sequence is 16 residues long. Losses at the gene ends were 5 bases for V and 9 bases for J; bases not matched to a gene: 16. Germline assignment: CDR1 SGHTA and CDR2 FQGNSA. The CDR3 nucleotides read TGTGCCAGCAGCATAGACACCCCCGGGACAGGGAGCCAAGCTTTCTTT. Its protein product is CASSIDTPGTGSQAFF.

The rearrangement uses TRBV27 and TRBJ1-5; perhaps TRBD1 as D (6 bases). Trimming cost V 9 bases and J 3 bases, with 18 bases left between them. There are 15 residues in the CDR3. Germline loops: CDR1 MNHEY, CDR2 SMNVEV (reference sequence). The CDR3 DNA follows: TGTGCCAGGGGGCCCAGGGGTGGGCCCAATCAGCCCCAGCATTTT. It encodes CARGPRGGPNQPQHF.

This clone was detected a few times. The chain is built from TRBV7-2 and TRBJ2-1; the match to TRBD2 covers 8 bases. V was clipped by 1 base and J by 4 bases; unmatched bases: 3. Germline CDR1 and CDR2: SGHTA and FQGNSA. CDR3 length: 15 amino acids. CDR3 sequence reads: CASSLEAGEYNEQFF. The CDR3 DNA follows: TGTGCCAGCAGCTTAGAAGCGGGAGAGTACAATGAGCAGTTCTTC. Full variable domain (missing parts from reference TRBV7-2 and TRBJ2-1): GAGVSQSPSNKVTEKGKDVELRCDPISGHTALYWYRQSLGQGLEFLIYFQGNSAPDKSGLPSDRFSAERTGGSVSTLTIQRTQQEDSAVYLCASSLEAGEYNEQFFGPGTRLTVL.

The chain is built from TRBV7-9 and TRBJ2-1; D is unclear. This CDR3 region has 12 residues. Germline V gene lookup returns CDR1 SEHNR and CDR2 FQNEAQ (reference sequence). The V end lost 5 bases, the J end lost 7 bases, and 9 bases lay between the germline ends. The chain's CDR3 is CASSVTVNEQFF. CDR3 DNA sequence: TGTGCCAGCAGCGTTACAGTTAATGAGCAGTTCTTC. The whole variable domain, filled in from reference TRBV7-9 and TRBJ2-1, reads DTGVSQNPRHKITKRGQNVTFRCDPISEHNRLYWYRQTLGQGPEFLTYFQNEAQLEKSRLLSDRFSAERPKGSFSTLEIQRTEQGDSAMYLCASSVTVNEQFFGPGTRLTVL.

This chain connects TRBV4-1 to TRBJ2-7; 10 bases line up with TRBD2. Trimming at V came to 6 bases and at J to 3 bases, leaving 20 bases not matched to a gene. Germline loops: CDR1 MGHRA, CDR2 YSYEKL. The length of the CDR3 is 19 residues. CDR3: CASSPPGGLTGTSDYEQYF. CDR3 in DNA: TGCGCCAGCAGTCCTCCGGGGGGATTGACCGGGACTAGCGACTACGAGCAGTACTTC.

The chain uses TRBV10-2 and TRBJ2-7; 12 bases are shared with TRBD2. Germline CDR1 and CDR2: WSHSY and SAAADI. Losses at the gene ends were 6 bases for V and 4 bases for J; bases not matched to a gene: 1. The CDR3 loop spans 13 amino acids. The CDR3 nucleotides read TGCGCCAGCAGGACTAGCGGGAGTTACGAGCAGTACTTC. Encoded protein: CASRTSGSYEQYF.

The V call is TRBV7-2, the J call TRBJ2-7, with 11 bases that match TRBD1. The CDR3 has 15 residues. V lost 5 bases and J lost 6; bases outside the gene matches: 9. Germline V CDR1 and CDR2: SGHTA, FQGNSA. The CDR3: CASSPGPGQGGEQYF. In nucleotides, the CDR3 is TGTGCCAGCAGCCCAGGTCCGGGACAGGGGGGCGAGCAGTACTTC.

The chain joins TRBV6-5 to TRBJ2-7; a weak D match, TRBD2 (6 bases). The CDR3 is 12 amino acids. CDR1 is MNHEY and CDR2 is SVGAGI in the germline V gene. The V end was cut by 6 bases, the J end by 6 bases, with 12 bases between. The CDR3 nucleotides read TGTGCCAGCAGGTCCTTGGGAGGCGAGCAGTACTTC. This sequence encodes CASRSLGGEQYF.

This clone was counted a single time. The rearrangement uses TRBV19 and TRBJ2-1, with D possibly matching TRBD1 (6 bases). CDR1 and CDR2 from the germline V gene are LNHDA and SQIVND (reference sequence). The CDR3 totals 12 residues. V lost 4 bases and J lost 9, with 10 bases in between. The CDR3 DNA reads TGTGCCAGTAGTAAGATGGACAGTGAGCAGTTCTTC. Translating gives CASSKMDSEQFF.

V is TRBV7-3 and J is TRBJ2-3; 7 bases are a match to TRBD2. The J segment lost 5 bases and the V segment lost 0 bases, leaving 5 bases of the junction unmatched. This CDR3 has 15 amino acids. Germline CDR1 is SGHTA and CDR2 is FQGTGA. CDR3 region: CASSLTSGYKDTQYF. As DNA, the CDR3 is TGTGCCAGCAGCTTAACTAGCGGGTATAAAGATACGCAGTATTTT.

V usage is TRBV5-4 and J usage is TRBJ2-1; D perhaps matches TRBD2 (6 bases). CDR3 size: 18 residues. Germline values: CDR1 SGHNT, CDR2 YYREEE (reference sequence). V was cut by 6 bases and J by 4 bases, with 26 bases left in between. DNA for the CDR3: TGTGCCAGCACCAGAGGTGGGAGGCCCTCTATCCGATACAATGAGCAGTTCTTC. This codes for CASTRGGRPSIRYNEQFF.

This clone was counted between two and nine times. V gene TRBV19 combines with J gene TRBJ2-3, with 10 nucleotides matching TRBD2. V was clipped by 0 bases and J by 3 bases; unmatched bases: 9. Germline loops: CDR1 LNHDA, CDR2 SQIVND (reference sequence). The CDR3 is made up of 18 amino acids. The CDR3 coding sequence is TGTGCCAGTAGTATAGATCGGTCTAGCGGGAGTGGGACAGATACGCAGTATTTT. Its translation is CASSIDRSSGSGTDTQYF.

The chain links TRBV7-2 to TRBJ2-7; 16 bases line up with TRBD2. Germline assignment: CDR1 SGHTA and CDR2 FQGNSA. The trim removed 5 bases at V and 7 bases at J, leaving 8 bases unmatched. CDR3 length equals 16 residues. This CDR3 reads CASSLGTSGRGGEQYV. The CDR3 nucleotides are TGTGCCAGCAGCCTCGGGACTAGCGGGAGGGGGGGGGAGCAGTACGTC.

The J gene is TRBJ2-2, the V gene TRBV10-1; 11 bases map to TRBD2. The length of the CDR3 is 16 residues. The germline V gene encodes CDR1 WNHNN and CDR2 SYGVQD (reference sequence). Unmatched junction bases numbered 6, after V lost 2 bases and J lost 7 bases. The CDR3 sequence: CASSETSGRAGGELFF. The CDR3 region has the DNA TGCGCCAGCAGTGAGACTAGCGGGAGAGCGGGCGGGGAGCTGTTTTTT.

The gene calls are TRBV11-2 and TRBJ2-3; possibly TRBD2 for D (5 bases). The length of the CDR3 is 14 residues. Germline V gene data show CDR1 as SGHAT and CDR2 as FQNNGV. Deletions cut 3 bases from V and 5 bases from J, with 12 bases between. The CDR3 loop is CASSFRGYGDTQYF. CDR3 coding DNA: TGTGCCAGCAGCTTTAGAGGGTATGGAGATACGCAGTATTTT.